The 5 T cell receptor beta chains below were found in one sample sequenced in a study of shared clonotypes between healthy human individuals (dated by TCRdb to the early 2020s). Libraries came from the immunoSEQ multiplex PCR assay. TCRdb provides this immuneACCESS table in a form limited to in-frame rearrangements. Some clones are lacking; in checked studies, under half of them reflect an unresolved V gene, and why the rest are absent is not known. Recorded for this sample are roughly 2.2 million clones; more than 80% of them occurred a single time. Jointly, the top ten make up 0.39% of the sample. The sequenced sample was naive CD4+ T cells from PBMCs. The cell subset or site label, read with the paper, signifies: CD45RA+ positively selected. These receptors were obtained from a man between 18 and 29 years old in good health. Some clones in this sample may be carry-over from other donors' samples.

The rearrangement joins TRBV6-6 to TRBJ2-6, with D perhaps TRBD2 (6 bases). Trimming left V 5 bases short and J 2 bases short, with 13 bases between. Germline V gene sequence: CDR1 MNHNY, CDR2 SVGAGI (reference sequence). The CDR3 is made up of 16 amino acids. The CDR3 spells CASSPASGAGANVLTF. DNA of the CDR3: TGTGCCAGCAGTCCCGCCTCGGGGGCTGGGGCCAACGTCCTGACTTTC.

This chain joins TRBV15 and TRBJ2-7; 10 bases align to TRBD1. Germline V CDR1 and CDR2: LNHNV, YYDKDF (reference sequence). J gave up 5 bases and V 4 bases, and 8 bases lay outside the gene matches. The CDR3 is 15 amino acids. As DNA, the CDR3 is TGTGCCACCAGCACTAGGGACAGGGGATTAAACGAGCAGTACTTC. Its protein is CATSTRDRGLNEQYF.

This clone was picked up one time. The rearrangement uses TRBV2 and TRBJ2-3; the D call may be TRBD1 or TRBD2 (5 bases each). The CDR3 runs 17 residues. The germline gives CDR1 SNHLY, CDR2 FYNNEI. V gave up 10 bases and J gave up 2 bases, with 25 bases separating them. Here the CDR3 DNA reads TGTGCCACAGCAGGGAGAACCGGGGAAGAGCCCACAGATACGCAGTATTTT. Translated, it gives CATAGRTGEEPTDTQYF.

The chain joins TRBV7-3 to TRBJ2-3; 10 bases align to TRBD2. CDR3 length: 16 amino acids. Germline V gene lookup returns CDR1 SGHTA and CDR2 FQGTGA. V lost 5 bases, J lost 0 bases, and 5 bases stayed unmatched. CDR3 nucleotide sequence: TGTGCCAGCAGCACTGGACTAGCGGCTAGCACAGATACGCAGTATTTT. Amino acid sequence: CASSTGLAASTDTQYF. Filled out from reference TRBV7-3 and TRBJ2-3, the complete variable domain reads GAGVSQTPSNKVTEKGKYVELRCDPISGHTALYWYRQSLGQGPEFLIYFQGTGAADDSGLPNDRFFAVRPEGSVSTLKIQRTERGDSAVYLCASSTGLAASTDTQYFGPGTRLTVL.

This clone has just one count. This sequence joins TRBV27 and TRBJ1-2; tentatively, D is TRBD1 (6 bases). Deletions cut 6 bases from V and 4 bases from J, with 18 bases between. Germline loops: CDR1 MNHEY, CDR2 SMNVEV (reference sequence). This CDR3 is built from 15 residues. CDR3 sequence reads: CASSLTGGGPYGYTF. The DNA for the CDR3 is TGTGCCAGCAGCCTCACCGGGGGGGGGCCCTATGGCTACACCTTC.